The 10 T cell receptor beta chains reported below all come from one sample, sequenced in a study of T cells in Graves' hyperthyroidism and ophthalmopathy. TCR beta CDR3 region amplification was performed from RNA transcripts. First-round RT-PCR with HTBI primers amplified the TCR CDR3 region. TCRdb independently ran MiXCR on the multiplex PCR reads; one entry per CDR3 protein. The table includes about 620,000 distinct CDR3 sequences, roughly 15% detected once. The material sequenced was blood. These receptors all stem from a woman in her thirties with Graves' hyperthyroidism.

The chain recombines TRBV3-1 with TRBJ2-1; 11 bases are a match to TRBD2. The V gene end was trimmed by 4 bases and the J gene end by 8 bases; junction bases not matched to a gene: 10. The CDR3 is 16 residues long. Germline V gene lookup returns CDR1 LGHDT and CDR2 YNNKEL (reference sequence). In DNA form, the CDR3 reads TGTGCCAGCAGCCCCCATAGCGGGAGGGCCATCGATGAGCAGTTCTTC. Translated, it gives CASSPHSGRAIDEQFF.

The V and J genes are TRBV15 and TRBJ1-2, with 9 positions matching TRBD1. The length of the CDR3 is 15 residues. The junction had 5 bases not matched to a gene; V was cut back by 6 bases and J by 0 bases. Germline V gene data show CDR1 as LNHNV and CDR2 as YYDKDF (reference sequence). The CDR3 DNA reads TGTGCCACCAGAGTAGACAGGGGGTCTAACTATGGCTACACCTTC. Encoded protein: CATRVDRGSNYGYTF. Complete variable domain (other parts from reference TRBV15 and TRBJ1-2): DAMVIQNPRYQVTQFGKPVTLSCSQTLNHNVMYWYQQKSSQAPKLLFHYYDKDFNNEADTPDNFQSRRPNTSFCFLDIRSPGLGDTAMYLCATRVDRGSNYGYTFGSGTRLTVV.

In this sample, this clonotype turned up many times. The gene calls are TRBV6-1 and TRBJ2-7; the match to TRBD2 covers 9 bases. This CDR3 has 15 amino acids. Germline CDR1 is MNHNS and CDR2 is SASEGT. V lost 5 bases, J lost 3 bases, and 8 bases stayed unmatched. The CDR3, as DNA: TGTGCCAGCAGTCTTCAGCGGGAGGCGGACTACGAGCAGTACTTC. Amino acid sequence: CASSLQREADYEQYF.

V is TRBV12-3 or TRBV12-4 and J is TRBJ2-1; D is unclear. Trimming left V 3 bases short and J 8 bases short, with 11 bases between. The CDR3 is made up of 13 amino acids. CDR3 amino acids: CASSFSVGDEQFF. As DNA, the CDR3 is TGTGCCAGCAGTTTTAGTGTGGGTGATGAGCAGTTCTTC.

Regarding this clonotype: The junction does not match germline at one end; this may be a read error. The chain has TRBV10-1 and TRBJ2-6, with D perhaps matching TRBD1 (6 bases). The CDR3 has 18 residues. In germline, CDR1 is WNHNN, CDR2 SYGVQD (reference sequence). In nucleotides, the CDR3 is TGCGCCAGCAGAGAGGAAGAGGTACAGGGCTCTGGGGCCAACGTCATGACTTTC. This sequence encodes CASREEEVQGSGANVMTF.

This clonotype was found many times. This CDR3 is CASSFSGSSYNEQFF. CDR3 DNA sequence: TGTGCCAGCAGCTTTAGCGGGAGCTCCTACAATGAGCAGTTCTTC. The chain has TRBV7-2 and TRBJ2-1; TRBD2 agrees at 9 bases. From germline, CDR1 is SGHTA and CDR2 FQGNSA. The CDR3 has 15 residues. The V gene end was trimmed by 3 bases and the J gene end by 0 bases; junction bases not matched to a gene: 0.

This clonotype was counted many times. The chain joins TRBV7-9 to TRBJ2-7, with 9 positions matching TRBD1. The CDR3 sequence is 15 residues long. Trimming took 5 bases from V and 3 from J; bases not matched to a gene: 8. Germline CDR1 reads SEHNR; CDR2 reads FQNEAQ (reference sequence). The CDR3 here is CASSKARTGDYEQYF. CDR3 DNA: TGTGCCAGCAGCAAAGCCCGGACAGGGGACTACGAGCAGTACTTC.

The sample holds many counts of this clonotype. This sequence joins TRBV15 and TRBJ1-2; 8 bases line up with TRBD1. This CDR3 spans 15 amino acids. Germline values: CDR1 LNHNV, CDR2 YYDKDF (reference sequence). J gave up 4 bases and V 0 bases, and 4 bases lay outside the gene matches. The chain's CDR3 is CATSRDPGTGYGYTF. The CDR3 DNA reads TGTGCCACCAGCAGAGATCCCGGGACAGGCTATGGCTACACCTTC.

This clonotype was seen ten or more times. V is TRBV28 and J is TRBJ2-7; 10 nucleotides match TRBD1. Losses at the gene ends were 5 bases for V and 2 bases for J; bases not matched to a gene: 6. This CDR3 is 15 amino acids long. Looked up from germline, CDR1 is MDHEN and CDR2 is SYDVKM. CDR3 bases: TGTGCCAGCAGTAAAACGACAGGGGGCACCTACGAGCAGTACTTC. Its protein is CASSKTTGGTYEQYF.

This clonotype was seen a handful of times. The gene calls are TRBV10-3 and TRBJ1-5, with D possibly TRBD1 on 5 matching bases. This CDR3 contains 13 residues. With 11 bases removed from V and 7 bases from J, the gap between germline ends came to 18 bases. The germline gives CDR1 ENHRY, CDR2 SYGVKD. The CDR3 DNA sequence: TGTGCCGTAGCGGGCAGGGAGGAACAGCCCCAGCATTTT. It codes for CAVAGREEQPQHF.